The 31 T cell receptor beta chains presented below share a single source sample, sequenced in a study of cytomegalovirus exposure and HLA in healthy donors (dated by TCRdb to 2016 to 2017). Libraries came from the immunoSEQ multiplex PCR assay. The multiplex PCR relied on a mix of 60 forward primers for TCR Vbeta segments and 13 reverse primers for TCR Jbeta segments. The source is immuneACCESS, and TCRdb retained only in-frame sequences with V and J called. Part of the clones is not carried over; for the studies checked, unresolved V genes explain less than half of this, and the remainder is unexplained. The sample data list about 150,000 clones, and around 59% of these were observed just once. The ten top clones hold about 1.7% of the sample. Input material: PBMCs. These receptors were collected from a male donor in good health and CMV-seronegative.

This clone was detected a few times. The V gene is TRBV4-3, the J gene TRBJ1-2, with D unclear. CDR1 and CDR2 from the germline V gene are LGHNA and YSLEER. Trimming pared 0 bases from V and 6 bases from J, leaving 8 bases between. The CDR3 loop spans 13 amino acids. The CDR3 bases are TGCGCCAGCAGCCAAGATGAAGGAGATGGCTACACCTTC. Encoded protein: CASSQDEGDGYTF.

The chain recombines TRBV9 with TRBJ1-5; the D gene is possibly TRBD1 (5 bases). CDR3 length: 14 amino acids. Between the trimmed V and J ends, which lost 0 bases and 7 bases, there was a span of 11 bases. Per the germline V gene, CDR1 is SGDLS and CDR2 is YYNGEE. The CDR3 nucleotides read TGTGCCAGCAGCGTAGGGGCGTCAGGGCAGCCCCAGCATTTT. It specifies CASSVGASGQPQHF.

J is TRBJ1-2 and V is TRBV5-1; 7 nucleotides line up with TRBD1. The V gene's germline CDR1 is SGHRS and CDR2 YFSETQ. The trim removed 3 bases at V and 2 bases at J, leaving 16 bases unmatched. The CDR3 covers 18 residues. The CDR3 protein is CASSSKHQTGNYNYGYTF. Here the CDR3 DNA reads TGCGCCAGCAGCTCTAAGCACCAGACAGGGAATTACAACTATGGCTACACCTTC.

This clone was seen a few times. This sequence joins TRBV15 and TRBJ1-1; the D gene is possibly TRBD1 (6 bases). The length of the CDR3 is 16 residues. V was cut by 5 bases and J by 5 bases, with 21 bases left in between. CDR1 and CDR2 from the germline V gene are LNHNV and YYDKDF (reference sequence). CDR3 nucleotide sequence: TGTGCCACCAGCCACGGGGGGCCCTTAGGGTGGACTGAAGCTTTCTTT. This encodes CATSHGGPLGWTEAFF.

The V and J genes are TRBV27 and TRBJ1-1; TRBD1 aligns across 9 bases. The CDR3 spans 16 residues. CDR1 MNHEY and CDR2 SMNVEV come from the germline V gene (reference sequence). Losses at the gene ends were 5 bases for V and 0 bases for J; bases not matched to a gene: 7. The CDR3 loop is CASSPGTGYMNTEAFF. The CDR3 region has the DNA TGTGCCAGCAGTCCAGGGACAGGGTATATGAACACTGAAGCTTTCTTT.

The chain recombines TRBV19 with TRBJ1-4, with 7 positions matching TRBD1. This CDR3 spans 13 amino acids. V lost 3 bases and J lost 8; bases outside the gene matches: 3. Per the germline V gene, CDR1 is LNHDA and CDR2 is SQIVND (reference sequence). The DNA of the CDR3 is TGTGCCAGTAGTATCGACAGGGTGGAAAAACTGTTTTTT. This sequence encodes CASSIDRVEKLFF. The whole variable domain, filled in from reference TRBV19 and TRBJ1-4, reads DGGITQSPKYLFRKEGQNVTLSCEQNLNHDAMYWYRQDPGQGLRLIYYSQIVNDFQKGDIAEGYSVSREKKESFPLTVTSAQKNPTAFYLCASSIDRVEKLFFGSGTQLSVL.

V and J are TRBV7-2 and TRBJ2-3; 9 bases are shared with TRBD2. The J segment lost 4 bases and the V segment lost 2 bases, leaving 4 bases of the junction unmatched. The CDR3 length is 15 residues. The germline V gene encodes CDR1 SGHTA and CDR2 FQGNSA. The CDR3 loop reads CASSLKAGGADTQYF. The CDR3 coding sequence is TGTGCCAGCAGCTTAAAGGCGGGGGGGGCAGATACGCAGTATTTT.

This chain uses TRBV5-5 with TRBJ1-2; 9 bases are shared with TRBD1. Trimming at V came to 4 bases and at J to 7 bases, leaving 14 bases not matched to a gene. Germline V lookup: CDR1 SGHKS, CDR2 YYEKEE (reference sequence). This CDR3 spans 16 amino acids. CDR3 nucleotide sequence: TGTGCCAGCAGCACACAACTTACAGGGGGCGTAGGTGGCTACACCTTC. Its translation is CASSTQLTGGVGGYTF.

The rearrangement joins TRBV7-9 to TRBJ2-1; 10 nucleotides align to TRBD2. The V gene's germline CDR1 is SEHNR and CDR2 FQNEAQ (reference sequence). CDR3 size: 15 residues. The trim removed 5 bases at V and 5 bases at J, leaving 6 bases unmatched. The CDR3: CASSDGTSVHNEQFF. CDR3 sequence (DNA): TGTGCCAGCAGCGACGGGACTAGCGTGCACAATGAGCAGTTCTTC.

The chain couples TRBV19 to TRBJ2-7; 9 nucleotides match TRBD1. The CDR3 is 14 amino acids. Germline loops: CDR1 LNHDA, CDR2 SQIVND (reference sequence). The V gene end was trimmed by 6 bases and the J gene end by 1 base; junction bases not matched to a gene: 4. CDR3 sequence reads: CASRSGTGSYEQYF. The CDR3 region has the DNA TGTGCCAGTAGGTCCGGGACAGGGTCCTACGAGCAGTACTTC.

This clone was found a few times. The CDR3: CASSPGTGLSYEQYF. In DNA form, the CDR3 reads TGTGCCAGCAGCCCGGGGACAGGACTCTCCTACGAGCAGTACTTC. The chain combines TRBV5-8 with TRBJ2-7; TRBD1 matches 8 bases. The ends lost 4 bases at V and 0 bases at J; junction bases unmatched: 6. CDR3 size: 15 residues. Per the germline V gene, CDR1 is SGHTS and CDR2 is YDEGEE.

The CDR3 spells CASSPGQGREPQHF. CDR3 nucleotide sequence: TGTGCCAGCAGCCCGGGACAGGGAAGGGAGCCCCAGCATTTT. The rearrangement joins TRBV7-9 to TRBJ1-5; 9 nucleotides line up with TRBD1. Germline V gives CDR1 SEHNR, CDR2 FQNEAQ (reference sequence). The CDR3 extends over 14 amino acids. V lost 5 bases to trimming and J lost 8 bases; unmatched junction nucleotides: 7. Full variable domain (outside the CDR3, taken from reference TRBV7-9 and TRBJ1-5): DTGVSQNPRHKITKRGQNVTFRCDPISEHNRLYWYRQTLGQGPEFLTYFQNEAQLEKSRLLSDRFSAERPKGSFSTLEIQRTEQGDSAMYLCASSPGQGREPQHFGDGTRLSIL.

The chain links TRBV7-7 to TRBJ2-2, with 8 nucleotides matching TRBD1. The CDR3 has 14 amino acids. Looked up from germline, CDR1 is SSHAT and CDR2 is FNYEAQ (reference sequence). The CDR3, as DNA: TGTGCTAGTAGCCGGGACAGGTCCACCGGGGAGCTGTTTTTT. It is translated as CASSRDRSTGELFF.

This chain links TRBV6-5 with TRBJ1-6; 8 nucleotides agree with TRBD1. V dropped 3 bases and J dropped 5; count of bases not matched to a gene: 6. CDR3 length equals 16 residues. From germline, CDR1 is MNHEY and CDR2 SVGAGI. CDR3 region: CASSYTGGVNNSPLHF. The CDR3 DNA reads TGTGCCAGCAGTTATACAGGGGGTGTAAATAATTCACCCCTCCACTTT.

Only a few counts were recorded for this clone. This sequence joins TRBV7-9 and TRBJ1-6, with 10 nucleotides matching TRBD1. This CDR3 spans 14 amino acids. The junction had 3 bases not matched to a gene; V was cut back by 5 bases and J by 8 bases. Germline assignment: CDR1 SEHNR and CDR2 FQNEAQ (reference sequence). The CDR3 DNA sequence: TGTGCCAGCAGCCCCGGGACAGGGGATTCACCCCTCCACTTT. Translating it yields CASSPGTGDSPLHF.

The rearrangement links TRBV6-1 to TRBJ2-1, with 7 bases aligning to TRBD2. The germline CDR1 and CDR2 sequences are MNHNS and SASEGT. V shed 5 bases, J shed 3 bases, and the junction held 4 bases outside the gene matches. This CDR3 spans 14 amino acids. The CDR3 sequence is CASSRDYDYNEQFF. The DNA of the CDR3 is TGTGCCAGCAGTAGGGACTACGACTACAATGAGCAGTTCTTC.

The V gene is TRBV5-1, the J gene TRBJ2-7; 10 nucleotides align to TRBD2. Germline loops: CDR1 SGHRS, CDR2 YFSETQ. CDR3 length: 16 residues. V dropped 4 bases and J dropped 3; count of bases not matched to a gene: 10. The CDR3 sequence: CASSPTSGAVIYEQYF. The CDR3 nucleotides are TGCGCCAGCAGCCCCACTAGCGGGGCCGTCATCTACGAGCAGTACTTC.

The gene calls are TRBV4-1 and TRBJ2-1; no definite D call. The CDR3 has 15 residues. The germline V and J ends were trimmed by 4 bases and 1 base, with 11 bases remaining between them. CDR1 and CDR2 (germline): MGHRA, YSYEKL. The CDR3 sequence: CASSPRHSSYNEQFF. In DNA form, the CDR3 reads TGCGCCAGCAGCCCCAGGCATTCTTCCTACAATGAGCAGTTCTTC.

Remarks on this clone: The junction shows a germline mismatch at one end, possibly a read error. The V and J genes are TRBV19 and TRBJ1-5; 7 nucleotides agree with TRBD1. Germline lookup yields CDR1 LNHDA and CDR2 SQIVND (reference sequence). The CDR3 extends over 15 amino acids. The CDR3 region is CAGSSGGGVGQPQHF. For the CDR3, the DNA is TGTGCCGGTAGTAGTGGAGGGGGCGTGGGTCAGCCCCAGCATTTT.

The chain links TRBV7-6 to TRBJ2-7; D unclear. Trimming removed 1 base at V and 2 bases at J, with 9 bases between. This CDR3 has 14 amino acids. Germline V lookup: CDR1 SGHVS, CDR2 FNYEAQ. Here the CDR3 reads CASSLVAGTYEQYF. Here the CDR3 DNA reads TGTGCCAGCAGCTTAGTGGCAGGAACCTACGAGCAGTACTTC.

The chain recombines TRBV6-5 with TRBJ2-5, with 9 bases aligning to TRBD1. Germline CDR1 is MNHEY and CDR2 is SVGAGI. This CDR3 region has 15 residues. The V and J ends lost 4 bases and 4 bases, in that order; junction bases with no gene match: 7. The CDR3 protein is CASSWLTGGGETQYF. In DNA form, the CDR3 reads TGTGCCAGCAGTTGGCTAACAGGGGGCGGAGAGACCCAGTACTTC.

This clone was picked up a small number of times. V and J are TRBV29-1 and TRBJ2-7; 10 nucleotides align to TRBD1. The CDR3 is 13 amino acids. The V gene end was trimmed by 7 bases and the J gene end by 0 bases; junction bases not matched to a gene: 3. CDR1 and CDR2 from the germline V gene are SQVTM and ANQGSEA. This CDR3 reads CSARTGGSYEQYF. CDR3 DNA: TGCAGCGCCCGGACAGGGGGCTCCTACGAGCAGTACTTC.

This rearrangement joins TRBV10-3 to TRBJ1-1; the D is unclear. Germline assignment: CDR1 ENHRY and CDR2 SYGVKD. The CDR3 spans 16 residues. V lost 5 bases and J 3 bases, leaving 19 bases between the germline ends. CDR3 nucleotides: TGTGCCATCAGTCAAACCTCGGAGGGCCTGTACACTGAAGCTTTCTTT. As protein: CAISQTSEGLYTEAFF.

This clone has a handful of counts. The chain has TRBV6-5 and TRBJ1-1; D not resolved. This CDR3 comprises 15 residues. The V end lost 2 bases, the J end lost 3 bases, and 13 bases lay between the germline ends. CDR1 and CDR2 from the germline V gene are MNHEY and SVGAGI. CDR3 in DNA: TGTGCCAGCAGTTACGTCGCGGGGATGGACACTGAAGCTTTCTTT. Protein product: CASSYVAGMDTEAFF.

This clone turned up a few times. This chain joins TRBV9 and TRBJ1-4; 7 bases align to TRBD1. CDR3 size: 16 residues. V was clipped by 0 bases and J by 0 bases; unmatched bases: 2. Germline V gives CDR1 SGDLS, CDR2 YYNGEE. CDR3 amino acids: CASSVGGGPTNEKLFF. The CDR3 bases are TGTGCCAGCAGCGTAGGAGGGGGCCCAACTAATGAAAAACTGTTTTTT.

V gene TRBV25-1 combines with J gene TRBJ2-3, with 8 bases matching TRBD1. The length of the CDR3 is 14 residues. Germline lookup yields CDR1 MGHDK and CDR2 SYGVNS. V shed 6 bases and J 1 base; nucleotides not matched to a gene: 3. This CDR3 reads CASSRTGRTDTQYF. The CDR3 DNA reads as TGTGCCAGCAGCCGGACAGGGCGCACAGATACGCAGTATTTT.

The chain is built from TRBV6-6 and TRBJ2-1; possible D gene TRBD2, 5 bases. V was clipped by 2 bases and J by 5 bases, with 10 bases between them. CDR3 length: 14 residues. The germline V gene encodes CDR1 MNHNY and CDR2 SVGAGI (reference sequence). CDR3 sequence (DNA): TGTGCCAGCAGTTACACCGGGGATAACAATGAGCAGTTCTTC. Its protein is CASSYTGDNNEQFF.

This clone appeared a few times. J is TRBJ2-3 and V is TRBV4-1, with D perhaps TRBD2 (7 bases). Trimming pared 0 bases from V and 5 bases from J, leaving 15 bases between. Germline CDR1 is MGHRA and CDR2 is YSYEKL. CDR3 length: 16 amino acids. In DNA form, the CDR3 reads TGCGCCAGCAGCCAAGAGGGGGCTAGCGGATTAGATACGCAGTATTTT. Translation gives CASSQEGASGLDTQYF.

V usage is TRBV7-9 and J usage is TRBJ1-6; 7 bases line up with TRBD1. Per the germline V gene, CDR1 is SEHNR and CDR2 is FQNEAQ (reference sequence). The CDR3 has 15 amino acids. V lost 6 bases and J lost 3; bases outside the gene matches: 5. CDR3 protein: CASRTGQIYNSPLHF. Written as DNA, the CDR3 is TGTGCCAGCAGGACGGGACAGATCTATAATTCACCCCTCCACTTT.

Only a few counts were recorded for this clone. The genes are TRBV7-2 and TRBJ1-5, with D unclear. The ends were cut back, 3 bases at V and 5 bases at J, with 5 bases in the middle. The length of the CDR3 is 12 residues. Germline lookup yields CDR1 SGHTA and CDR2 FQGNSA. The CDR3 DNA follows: TGTGCCAGCAGCTTTAATGATCAGCCCCAGCATTTT. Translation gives CASSFNDQPQHF.

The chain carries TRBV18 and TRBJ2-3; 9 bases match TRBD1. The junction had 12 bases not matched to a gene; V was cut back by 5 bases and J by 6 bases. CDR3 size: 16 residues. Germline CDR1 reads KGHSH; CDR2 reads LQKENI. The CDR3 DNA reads TGTGCCAGCTCATTAGGGCCGGGACAGGGTATTGATACGCAGTATTTT. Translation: CASSLGPGQGIDTQYF.